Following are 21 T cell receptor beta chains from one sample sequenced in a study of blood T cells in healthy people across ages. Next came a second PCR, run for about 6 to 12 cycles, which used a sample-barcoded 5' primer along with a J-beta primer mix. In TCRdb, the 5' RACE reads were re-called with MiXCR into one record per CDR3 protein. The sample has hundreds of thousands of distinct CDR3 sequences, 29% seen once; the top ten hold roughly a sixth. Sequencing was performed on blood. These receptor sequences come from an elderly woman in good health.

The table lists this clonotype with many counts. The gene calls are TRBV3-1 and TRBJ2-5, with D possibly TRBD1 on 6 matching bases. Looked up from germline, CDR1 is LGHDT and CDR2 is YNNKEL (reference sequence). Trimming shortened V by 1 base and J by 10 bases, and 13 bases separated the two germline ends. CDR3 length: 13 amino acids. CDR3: CASSQVREGGQYF. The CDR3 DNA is TGTGCCAGCAGCCAAGTACGGGAAGGGGGCCAGTACTTC.

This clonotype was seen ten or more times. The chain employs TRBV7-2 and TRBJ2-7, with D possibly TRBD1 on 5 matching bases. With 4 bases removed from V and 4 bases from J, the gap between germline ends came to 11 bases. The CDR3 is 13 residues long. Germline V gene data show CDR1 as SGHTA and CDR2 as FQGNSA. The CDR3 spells CASSSDRPYEQYF. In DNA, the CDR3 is TGTGCCAGCAGCTCCGACAGACCGTACGAGCAGTACTTC.

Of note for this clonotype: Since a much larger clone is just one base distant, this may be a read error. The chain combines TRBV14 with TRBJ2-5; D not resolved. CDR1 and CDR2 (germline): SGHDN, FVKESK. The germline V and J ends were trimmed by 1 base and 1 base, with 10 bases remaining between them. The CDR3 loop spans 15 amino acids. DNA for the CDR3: TGTGCCAGCAGCCAAGGTTTGACCTTCCAAGAGACCCAGTACTTC. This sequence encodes CASSQGLTFQETQYF.

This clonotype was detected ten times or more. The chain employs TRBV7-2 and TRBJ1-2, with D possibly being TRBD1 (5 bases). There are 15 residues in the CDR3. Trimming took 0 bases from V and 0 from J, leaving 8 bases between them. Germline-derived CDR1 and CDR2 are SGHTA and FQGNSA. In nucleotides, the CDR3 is TGTGCCAGCAGCTTAGCGGGGGGAGCTAACTATGGCTACACCTTC. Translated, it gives CASSLAGGANYGYTF.

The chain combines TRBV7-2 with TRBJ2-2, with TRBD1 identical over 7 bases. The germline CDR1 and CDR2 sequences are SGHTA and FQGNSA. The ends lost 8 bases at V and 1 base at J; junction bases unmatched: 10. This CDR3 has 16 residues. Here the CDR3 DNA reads TGTGCCAGCCTAGAGGGGTCAGGGGGGAACACCGGGGAGCTGTTTTTT. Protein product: CASLEGSGGNTGELFF.

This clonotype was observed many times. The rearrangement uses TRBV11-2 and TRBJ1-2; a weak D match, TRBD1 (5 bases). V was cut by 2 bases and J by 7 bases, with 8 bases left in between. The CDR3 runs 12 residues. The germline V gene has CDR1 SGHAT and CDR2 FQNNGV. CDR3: CASSLLQGGYTF. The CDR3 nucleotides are TGTGCCAGCAGCTTACTTCAGGGTGGCTACACCTTC.

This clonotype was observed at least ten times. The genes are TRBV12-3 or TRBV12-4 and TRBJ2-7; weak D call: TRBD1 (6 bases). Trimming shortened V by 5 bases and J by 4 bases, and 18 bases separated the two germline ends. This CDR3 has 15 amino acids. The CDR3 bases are TGTGCCAGCAGTCGAACGGGACATATAAAGTACGAGCAGTACTTC. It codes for CASSRTGHIKYEQYF.

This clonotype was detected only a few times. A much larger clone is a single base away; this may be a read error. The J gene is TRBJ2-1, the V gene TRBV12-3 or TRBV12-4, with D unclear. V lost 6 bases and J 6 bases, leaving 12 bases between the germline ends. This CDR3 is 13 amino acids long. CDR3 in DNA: TGTGCCAGCAGCCTAACGAGGAGCAATGAGCAGTTCTTC. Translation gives CASSLTRSNEQFF.

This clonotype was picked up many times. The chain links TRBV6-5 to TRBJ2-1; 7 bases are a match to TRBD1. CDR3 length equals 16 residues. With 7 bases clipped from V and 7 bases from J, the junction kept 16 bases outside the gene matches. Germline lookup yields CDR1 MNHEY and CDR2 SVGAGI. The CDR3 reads CASTGQDRAPLNEQFF. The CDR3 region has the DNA TGTGCCAGCACCGGTCAAGACAGGGCGCCGCTTAATGAGCAGTTCTTC.

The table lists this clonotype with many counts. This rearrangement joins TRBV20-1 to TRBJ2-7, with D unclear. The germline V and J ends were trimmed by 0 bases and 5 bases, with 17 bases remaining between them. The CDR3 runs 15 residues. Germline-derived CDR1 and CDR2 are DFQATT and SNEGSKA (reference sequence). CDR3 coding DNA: TGCAGTGCTAGAGATCGGGCAAGCAGAGGCGACGAGCAGTACTTC. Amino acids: CSARDRASRGDEQYF.

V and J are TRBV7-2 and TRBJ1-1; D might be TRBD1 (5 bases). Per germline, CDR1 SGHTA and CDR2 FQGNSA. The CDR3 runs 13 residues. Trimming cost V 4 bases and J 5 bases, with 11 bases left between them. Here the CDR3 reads CASSYGAGTEAFF. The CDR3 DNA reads TGTGCCAGCAGCTACGGGGCAGGAACTGAAGCTTTCTTT.

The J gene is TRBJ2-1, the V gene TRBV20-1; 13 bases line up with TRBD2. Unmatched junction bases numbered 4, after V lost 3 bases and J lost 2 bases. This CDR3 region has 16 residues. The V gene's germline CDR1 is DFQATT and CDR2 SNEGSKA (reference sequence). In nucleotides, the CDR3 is TGCAGTGCTAGGGGAACTAGCGGGGGGGCCTACAATGAGCAGTTCTTC. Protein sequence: CSARGTSGGAYNEQFF.

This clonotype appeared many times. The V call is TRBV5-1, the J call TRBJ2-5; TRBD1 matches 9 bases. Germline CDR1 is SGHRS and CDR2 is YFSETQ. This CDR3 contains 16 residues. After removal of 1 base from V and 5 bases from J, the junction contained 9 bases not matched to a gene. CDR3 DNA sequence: TGCGCCAGCAGCTTGTTGGGGACAGGGTCATCGGAGACCCAGTACTTC. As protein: CASSLLGTGSSETQYF.

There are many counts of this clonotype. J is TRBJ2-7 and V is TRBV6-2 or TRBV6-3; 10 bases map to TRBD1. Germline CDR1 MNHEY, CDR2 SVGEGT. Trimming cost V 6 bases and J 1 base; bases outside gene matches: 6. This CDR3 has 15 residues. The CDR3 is CASRDPGQGSYEQYF. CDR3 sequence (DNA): TGTGCCAGCAGAGATCCGGGACAGGGGTCCTACGAGCAGTACTTC.

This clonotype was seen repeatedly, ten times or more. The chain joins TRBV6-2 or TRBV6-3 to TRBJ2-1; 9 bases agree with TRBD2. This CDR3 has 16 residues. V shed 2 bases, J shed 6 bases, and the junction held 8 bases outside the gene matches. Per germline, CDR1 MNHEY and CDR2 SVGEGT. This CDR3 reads CASSYGAGGPFNEQFF. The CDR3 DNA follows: TGTGCCAGCAGTTACGGGGCGGGGGGGCCTTTCAATGAGCAGTTCTTC.

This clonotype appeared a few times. CDR3 region: CASSRAGRLPSTDTQYF. The CDR3 DNA sequence: TGTGCCAGCAGTCGCGCGGGACGGCTTCCTAGCACAGATACGCAGTATTTT. V gene TRBV6-1 combines with J gene TRBJ2-3; D might be TRBD2 (6 bases). The CDR3 has 17 amino acids. V lost 5 bases to trimming and J lost 0 bases, with 18 bases between them. Germline V gene lookup returns CDR1 MNHNS and CDR2 SASEGT.

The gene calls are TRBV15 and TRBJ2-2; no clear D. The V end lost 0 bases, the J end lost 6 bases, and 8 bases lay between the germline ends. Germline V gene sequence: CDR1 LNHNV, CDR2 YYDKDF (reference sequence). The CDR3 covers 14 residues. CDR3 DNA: TGTGCCACCAGCAGAGATTATGGGTCCGGGGAGCTGTTTTTT. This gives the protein CATSRDYGSGELFF.

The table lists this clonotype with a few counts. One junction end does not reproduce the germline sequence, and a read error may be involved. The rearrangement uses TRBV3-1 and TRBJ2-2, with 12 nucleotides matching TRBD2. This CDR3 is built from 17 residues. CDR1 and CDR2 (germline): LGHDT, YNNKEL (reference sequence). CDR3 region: CASSSTSGGLNTGERFF. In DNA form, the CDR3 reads TGTGCCAGCAGCTCTACTAGCGGGGGGCTTAACACCGGGGAGCGGTTTTTT.

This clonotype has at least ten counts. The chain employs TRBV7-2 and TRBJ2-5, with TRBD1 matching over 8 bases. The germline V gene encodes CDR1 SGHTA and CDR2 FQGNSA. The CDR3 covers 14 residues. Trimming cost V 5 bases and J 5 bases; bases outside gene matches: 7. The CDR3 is CASSHDRGWETQYF. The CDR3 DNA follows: TGTGCCAGCAGCCACGACAGGGGCTGGGAGACCCAGTACTTC.

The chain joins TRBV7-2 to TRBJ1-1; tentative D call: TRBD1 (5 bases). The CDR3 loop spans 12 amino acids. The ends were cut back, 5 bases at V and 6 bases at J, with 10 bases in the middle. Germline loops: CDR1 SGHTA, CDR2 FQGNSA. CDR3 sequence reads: CASSHRGAEAFF. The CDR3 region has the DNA TGTGCCAGCAGCCATCGGGGGGCTGAAGCTTTCTTT.

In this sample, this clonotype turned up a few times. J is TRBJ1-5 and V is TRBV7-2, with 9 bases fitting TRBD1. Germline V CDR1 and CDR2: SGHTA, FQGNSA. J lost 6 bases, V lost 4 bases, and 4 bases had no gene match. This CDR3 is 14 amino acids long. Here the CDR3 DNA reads TGTGCCAGCAGCTCACAGGGGGCTCTTCAGCCCCAGCATTTT. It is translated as CASSSQGALQPQHF.